These T cell receptor beta chains were read from a single sample in a study of T cell responses to AZD1222 COVID-19 vaccine. Some clones are missing from TCRdb's copy, which holds only in-frame ones; the method was immunoSEQ multiplex PCR. Of 90,000 or so clones detected, roughly 90% appear once; the ten largest clones hold about a fifth. The starting material was peripheral blood, obtained on day 0 of AZD1222 vaccination. Receptors were obtained from an adult in good health. Each CDR3 is given with its conserved first and last residue. A D gene is named only where the DNA matches it firmly. Clone sizes are given selectively: once, few, many, or a class where the clone is expanded.

.,TRBJ1-5,.,TRBV9,CASSVGQGQPQHF,TGTGCCAGCAGCGTGGGGCAGGGTCAGCCCCAGCATTTT
.,TRBJ1-4,TRBD1,TRBV28,CASSFLPGQGVGGTNEKLFF,TGTGCCAGCAGTTTCCTCCCGGGACAGGGCGTAGGGGGAACTAATGAAAAACTGTTTTTT
.,TRBJ1-2,.,TRBV7-9,CASSLGTDWLHQSYGYTF,TGTGCCAGCAGCTTAGGGACGGATTGGCTCCACCAAAGCTATGGCTACACCTTC
.,TRBJ2-3,.,TRBV15,CATSRPADTDTQYF,TGTGCCACCAGCAGACCCGCGGACACAGATACGCAGTATTTT
.,TRBJ1-5,.,TRBV27,CASSPRGSSNQPQHF,TGTGCCAGCAGCCCCAGGGGTAGTAGCAATCAGCCCCAGCATTTT
.,TRBJ2-4,TRBD2,TRBV4-3,CASSQDSMILAGNIQYF,TGCGCCAGCAGCCAAGATTCCATGATCCTAGCGGGAAACATTCAGTACTTC
.,TRBJ2-3,TRBD2,TRBV4-3,CASSQDIAGGPGTQYF,TGCGCCAGCAGCCAAGATATAGCGGGGGGTCCCGGTACGCAGTATTTT
.,TRBJ1-3,.,TRBV5-4,CASSPRGGVVAGNTIYF,TGTGCCAGCAGCCCCCGGGGGGGGGTCGTCGCTGGAAACACCATATATTTT
.,TRBJ2-1,.,TRBV6-5,CASSLSGGGRYEQFF,TGTGCCAGCAGTCTCAGTGGGGGTGGTAGGTATGAGCAGTTCTTC
.,TRBJ1-6,.,TRBV18,CASSPDGRDLHF,TGTGCCAGCTCACCAGACGGCCGGGACCTCCACTTT
.,TRBJ2-1,.,TRBV27,CASKRDAYNEQFF,TGTGCCAGCAAAAGGGACGCATACAATGAGCAGTTCTTC
.,TRBJ1-1,.,TRBV21-1,CASSKEGVNTEAFF,TGTGCCAGCAGCAAAGAAGGGGTGAACACTGAAGCTTTCTTT
few,TRBJ2-1,TRBD2,TRBV24-1,CATSGSKASGGDEQFF,TGTGCCACCAGTGGCAGCAAGGCTAGCGGGGGGGATGAGCAGTTCTTC
few,TRBJ2-1,TRBD1,TRBV7-3,CASSSGQGRGEQFF,TGTGCCAGCAGCTCTGGACAGGGACGAGGTGAGCAGTTCTTC
few,TRBJ2-7,.,TRBV23-1,CATVFVRESGEQYF,TGCGCCACCGTATTCGTTAGGGAGTCCGGCGAGCAGTACTTC
.,TRBJ2-3,TRBD1,TRBV6-1,CASSAPSGGPGDTQYF,TGTGCCAGCAGTGCACCCTCAGGGGGTCCGGGAGATACGCAGTATTTT
.,TRBJ2-7,.,TRBV7-9,CASSRRGGLSSYEQYF,TGTGCCAGCAGCCGAAGGGGGGGCCTGAGCTCCTACGAGCAGTACTTC
.,TRBJ1-2,TRBD1,TRBV9,CASSVATGGDYGYTF,TGTGCCAGCAGCGTAGCTACAGGGGGCGATTATGGCTACACCTTC
once,TRBJ1-2,.,TRBV2,CASRTSNYGYTF,TGTGCCAGCAGGACATCTAACTATGGCTACACCTTC
.,TRBJ2-1,.,TRBV21-1,CARLAGEAGNEQFF,TGTGCCAGGTTAGCGGGAGAAGCGGGGAATGAGCAGTTCTTC
.,TRBJ1-3,TRBD1,TRBV27,CASSKQGIANTIYF,TGTGCCAGCAGCAAACAGGGGATAGCTAACACCATATATTTT
.,TRBJ2-1,TRBD2,TRBV29-1,CSVAYTSGQTYNEQFF,TGCAGCGTTGCCTATACTAGCGGACAGACCTACAATGAGCAGTTCTTC
.,TRBJ2-2,TRBD2,TRBV7-2,CASSLGWLAGNTGELFF,TGTGCCAGCAGCCTAGGGTGGCTAGCGGGGAACACCGGGGAGCTGTTTTTT
.,TRBJ1-6,.,TRBV5-4,CASSLDISPLHF,TGTGCCAGCAGCCTGGACATTTCACCCCTCCACTTT
.,TRBJ2-1,TRBD1,TRBV20-1,CSGDSYNEQFF,TGCAGTGGGGACAGCTACAATGAGCAGTTCTTC
.,TRBJ2-7,.,TRBV11-2,CASSQRQISEQYF,TGTGCCAGCAGCCAAAGGCAGATCTCAGAGCAGTACTTC
.,TRBJ1-2,.,TRBV19,CASSIRGSGYTF,TGTGCCAGTAGTATAAGGGGTTCTGGCTACACCTTC
.,TRBJ2-6,.,TRBV9,CASSVRGAGANVLTF,TGTGCCAGCAGCGTACGAGGGGCTGGGGCCAACGTCCTGACTTTC
.,TRBJ1-2,.,TRBV6-5,CASSYSTGADGYTF,TGTGCCAGCAGTTACTCGACGGGGGCCGATGGCTACACCTTC
.,TRBJ1-6,TRBD1,TRBV6-1,CASSERGQTSPLHF,TGTGCCAGCAGTGAAAGGGGACAGACTTCACCCCTCCACTTT
.,TRBJ1-4,TRBD1,TRBV7-2,CASSLIQGNEKLFF,TGTGCCAGCAGCTTAATACAGGGGAATGAAAAACTGTTTTTT
.,TRBJ1-5,.,TRBV7-2,CASSLVEQGGRHF,TGTGCCAGCAGCTTAGTTGAACAGGGAGGGAGGCATTTT
.,TRBJ2-7,TRBD2,TRBV7-2,CASSRGLAGTYEQYF,TGTGCCAGCAGCCGCGGACTAGCGGGAACGTACGAGCAGTACTTC
once,TRBJ1-2,TRBD1,TRBV2,CASSRDRASGYTF,TGTGCCAGCAGTAGGGACAGGGCAAGCGGCTACACCTTC
.,TRBJ1-1,.,TRBV7-3,CASSSPGTEAFF,TGTGCCAGCAGCTCGCCGGGCACTGAAGCTTTCTTT
once,TRBJ2-1,.,TRBV6-5,CASSYNLNEQFF,TGTGCCAGCAGTTACAATCTCAATGAGCAGTTCTTC
.,TRBJ1-4,TRBD1,TRBV6-2/TRBV6-3,CASSDPGQGNEKLFF,TGTGCCAGCAGTGACCCGGGACAGGGCAATGAAAAACTGTTTTTT
.,TRBJ2-1,TRBD2,TRBV6-2/TRBV6-3,CASSYSTSGRVKNEQFF,TGTGCCAGCAGTTACTCTACTAGCGGGAGGGTTAAGAATGAGCAGTTCTTC
.,TRBJ1-1,TRBD1,TRBV19,CASSIIQGVGTEAFF,TGTGCCAGTAGTATCATACAGGGGGTGGGCACTGAAGCTTTCTTT
few,TRBJ1-1,.,TRBV7-2,CASSTSTSMNTEAFF,TGTGCCAGCAGCACATCGACAAGCATGAACACTGAAGCTTTCTTT
.,TRBJ2-7,.,TRBV6-5,CASSYGGTVTYEQYF,TGTGCCAGCAGTTACGGGGGGACAGTTACCTACGAGCAGTACTTC
once,TRBJ1-2,.,TRBV21-1,CASSKVQGSNYGYTF,TGTGCCAGCAGCAAAGTCCAGGGATCTAACTATGGCTACACCTTC
.,TRBJ2-5,.,TRBV12-3/TRBV12-4,CASRDSQETQYF,TGTGCCAGCAGGGACAGTCAAGAGACCCAGTACTTC